This T cell receptor (beta chain) emerged from a study of cytomegalovirus exposure and HLA in healthy donors. About this clone itself: As yet, its antigen is unknown.

General study results and limits: A later analysis found common viral pathogens apparently linked to several of the most significant clusters.

Germline loops: CDR1 SGHRS, CDR2 YFSETQ. Trimming took 4 bases from V and 4 from J; bases not matched to a gene: 10. The CDR3 totals 15 residues. The study ran its PCR with 60 Vbeta and 13 Jbeta primers. Sequencing used immunoSEQ multiplex PCR; TCRdb keeps in-frame clones, though not all of them. Of approximately 190,000 clones in the sample, around three quarters were seen once. The sequencing sample was made of PBMCs. This rearrangement joins TRBV5-1 to TRBJ1-1; 7 bases are shared with TRBD1. The sequence was obtained from a woman in her 30s in good health and CMV-seropositive. The CDR3 is CASSLVQGLGTEAFF. CDR3 coding DNA: TGCGCCAGCAGCCTAGTACAGGGGTTGGGCACTGAAGCTTTCTTT. Based on the CDR3 plus reference TRBV5-1 and TRBJ1-1, the full variable domain is KAGVTQTPRYLIKTRGQQVTLSCSPISGHRSVSWYQQTPGQGLQFLFEYFSETQRNKGNFPGRFSGRQFSNSRSEMNVSTLELGDSALYLCASSLVQGLGTEAFFGQGTRLTVV.